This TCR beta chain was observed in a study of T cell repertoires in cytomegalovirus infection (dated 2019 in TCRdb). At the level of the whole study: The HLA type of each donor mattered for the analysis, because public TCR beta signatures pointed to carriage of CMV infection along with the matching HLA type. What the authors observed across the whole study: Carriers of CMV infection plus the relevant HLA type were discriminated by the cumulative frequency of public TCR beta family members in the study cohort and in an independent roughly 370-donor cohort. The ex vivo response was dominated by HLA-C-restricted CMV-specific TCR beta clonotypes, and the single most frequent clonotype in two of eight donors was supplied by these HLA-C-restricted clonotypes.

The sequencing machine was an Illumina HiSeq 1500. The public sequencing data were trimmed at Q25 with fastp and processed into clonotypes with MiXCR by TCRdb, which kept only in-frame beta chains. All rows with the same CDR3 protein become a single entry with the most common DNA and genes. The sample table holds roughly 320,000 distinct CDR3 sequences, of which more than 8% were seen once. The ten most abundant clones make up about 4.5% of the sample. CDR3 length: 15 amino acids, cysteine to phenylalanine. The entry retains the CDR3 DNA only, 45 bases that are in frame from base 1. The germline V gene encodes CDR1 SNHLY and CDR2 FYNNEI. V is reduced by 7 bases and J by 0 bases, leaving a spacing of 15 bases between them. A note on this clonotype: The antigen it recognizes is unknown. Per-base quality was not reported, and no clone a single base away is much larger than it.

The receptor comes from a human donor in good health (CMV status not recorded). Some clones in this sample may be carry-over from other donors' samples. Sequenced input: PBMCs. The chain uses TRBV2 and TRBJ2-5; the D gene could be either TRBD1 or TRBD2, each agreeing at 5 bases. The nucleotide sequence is TGTGCCAGCATGGGTACAGGACTGTACCAAGAGACCCAGTACTTC. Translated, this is CASMGTGLYQETQYF. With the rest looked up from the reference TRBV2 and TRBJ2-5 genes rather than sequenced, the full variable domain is EPEVTQTPSHQVTQMGQEVILRCVPISNHLYFYWYRQILGQKVEFLVSFYNNEISEKSEIFDDQFSVERPDGSNFTLKIRSTKLEDSAMYFCASMGTGLYQETQYFGPGTRLLVL.